This entry lists 31 T cell receptor beta chains sequenced from one sample in a study of CDR3 diversity in severe acne. TCRdb used MiXCR to reprocess the PCR reads, holding one entry per CDR3 protein. The data show around 94,000 distinct CDR3 sequences, about half seen once. The sequencing sample was made of blood. The receptors were gathered from a male donor with acne.

Points on this clonotype: A clone one base away is much larger, so this may be a read error. The V gene is TRBV29-1, the J gene TRBJ1-1, with D possibly matching TRBD1 (5 bases). Germline CDR1 SQVTM, CDR2 ANQGSEA. The CDR3 is made up of 14 amino acids. The ends were cut back, 1 base at V and 7 bases at J, with 16 bases in the middle. DNA of the CDR3: TGCAGCGTTGAAGGACAGTCCGTGGGTGGTGAAGCTTTCTTT. Protein: CSVEGQSVGGEAFF.

Of note for this clonotype: At one boundary the junction diverges from the germline segment, which might be a read error. The chain is built from TRBV30 and TRBJ1-2, with a tentative D call TRBD1 (5 bases). The CDR3 contains 12 residues. From germline, CDR1 is GTSNPN and CDR2 SVGIG (reference sequence). The CDR3 DNA is TGTGTCTGGGAGGGACCGAAATATGGCTACACCTTC. This codes for CVWEGPKYGYTF.

V usage is TRBV20-1 and J usage is TRBJ2-5; tentative D call: TRBD1 (5 bases). Deletions cut 6 bases from V and 0 bases from J, with 11 bases between. The CDR3 is made up of 13 amino acids. Germline loops: CDR1 DFQATT, CDR2 SNEGSKA (reference sequence). The CDR3 loop reads CSARQLYQETQYF. The CDR3 region has the DNA TGCAGTGCCAGACAGTTGTACCAAGAGACCCAGTACTTC.

Ten or more counts support this clonotype. This chain connects TRBV6-6 to TRBJ1-4; TRBD1 agrees at 10 bases. The CDR3 is 14 residues long. Germline V gene lookup returns CDR1 MNHNY and CDR2 SVGAGI (reference sequence). V trimming: 6 bases; J trimming: 7 bases; junction bases outside the gene matches: 5. The CDR3 loop reads CASRNGQGGEKLFF. DNA of the CDR3: TGTGCCAGCAGAAATGGACAGGGGGGTGAAAAACTGTTTTTT.

The CDR3 is CASSEYGATNEKLFF. The CDR3 DNA is TGTGCCAGCAGTGAATATGGCGCAACTAATGAAAAACTGTTTTTT. The chain couples TRBV25-1 to TRBJ1-4, with unresolved D. CDR1 and CDR2 from the germline V gene are MGHDK and SYGVNS. V dropped 0 bases and J dropped 0 bases, with 5 bases sitting between them. This CDR3 has 15 residues. Filled out from reference TRBV25-1 and TRBJ1-4, the complete variable domain reads EADIYQTPRYLVIGTGKKITLECSQTMGHDKMYWYQQDPGMELHLIHYSYGVNSTEKGDLSSESTVSRIRTEHFPLTLESARPSHTSQYLCASSEYGATNEKLFFGSGTQLSVL.

The J gene is TRBJ2-1, the V gene TRBV2; TRBD2 agrees at 12 bases. CDR3 length equals 15 residues. The J segment lost 10 bases and the V segment lost 5 bases, leaving 9 bases of the junction unmatched. In germline, CDR1 is SNHLY, CDR2 FYNNEI. The CDR3 protein is CASSKLAGGSDEQFF. DNA for the CDR3: TGTGCCAGCAGTAAACTAGCGGGAGGATCGGACGAGCAGTTCTTC.

In its sample, this clonotype was seen many times. The V gene is TRBV6-2 or TRBV6-3, the J gene TRBJ2-3, with D hard to call. CDR1 MNHEY and CDR2 SVGEGT come from the germline V gene. The germline V and J ends were trimmed by 8 bases and 3 bases, with 12 bases remaining between them. The CDR3 has 13 amino acids. The CDR3 loop is CASQGMSTDTQYF. CDR3 nucleotides: TGTGCCAGCCAAGGAATGTCAACAGATACGCAGTATTTT.

V usage is TRBV10-2 and J usage is TRBJ2-3; D gene uncertain. The CDR3 is 14 residues long. Germline lookup yields CDR1 WSHSY and CDR2 SAAADI. V lost 4 bases to trimming and J lost 1 base, with 9 bases between them. CDR3 in DNA: TGCGCCAGCAGTGTTTCATCTGGCACAGATACGCAGTATTTT. It codes for CASSVSSGTDTQYF.

This clonotype has a handful of counts. V gene TRBV4-1 combines with J gene TRBJ2-3; 11 bases align to TRBD2. Trimming removed 8 bases from V and 0 bases from J; junction bases left unmatched: 7. CDR1 is MGHRA, CDR2 YSYEKL, per germline. The CDR3 length is 16 residues. The CDR3 bases are TGCGCCAGCTCGCGGCTAGCGGGGGGTAGCACAGATACGCAGTATTTT. Translated: CASSRLAGGSTDTQYF.

This clonotype was counted a single time. The chain uses TRBV9 and TRBJ2-1; either TRBD1 or TRBD2 may fit D (6 bases each). The CDR3 is 18 amino acids. Trimming took off 0 bases at V and 5 bases at J, with 21 bases between the two ends. Germline values: CDR1 SGDLS, CDR2 YYNGEE. The CDR3 DNA reads as TGTGCCAGCAGCGTAGAGCCCGAGCGAGGGGGGCCCGACAATGAGCAGTTCTTC. This translates into CASSVEPERGGPDNEQFF.

This chain connects TRBV9 to TRBJ2-7; D is ambiguous. The CDR3 spans 13 residues. With 3 bases removed from V and 4 bases from J, the gap between germline ends came to 11 bases. Per the germline V gene, CDR1 is SGDLS and CDR2 is YYNGEE. CDR3 in DNA: TGTGCCAGCAGCGCAGGTGTGGCGTACGAGCAGTACTTC. It codes for CASSAGVAYEQYF.

Ten or more counts support this clonotype. The chain joins TRBV4-1 to TRBJ2-3; TRBD1 aligns across 7 bases. The germline CDR1 and CDR2 sequences are MGHRA and YSYEKL. CDR3 length: 16 residues. The ends lost 0 bases at V and 0 bases at J; junction bases unmatched: 3. The CDR3, as DNA: TGCGCCAGCAGCCAAGATCGGGACAGTAGCACAGATACGCAGTATTTT. This sequence encodes CASSQDRDSSTDTQYF.

This clonotype was picked up many times. The chain recombines TRBV19 with TRBJ2-7; 8 positions match TRBD1. Trimming at V came to 11 bases and at J to 4 bases, leaving 13 bases not matched to a gene. There are 14 residues in the CDR3. Germline assignment: CDR1 LNHDA and CDR2 SQIVND (reference sequence). This chain's CDR3 is CAGARGTGFYEQYF. The CDR3 nucleotides read TGTGCCGGCGCCCGGGGGACAGGCTTTTACGAGCAGTACTTC.

The rearrangement uses TRBV2 and TRBJ1-2; TRBD1 matches at 7 bases. This CDR3 contains 14 residues. The V gene end was trimmed by 2 bases and the J gene end by 6 bases; junction bases not matched to a gene: 6. The germline CDR1 and CDR2 sequences are SNHLY and FYNNEI. In DNA form, the CDR3 reads TGTGCCAGCAGTGAACCTGGGACAGAGGATGGCTACACCTTC. Translation: CASSEPGTEDGYTF.

The table lists this clonotype with a count of one. The V gene is TRBV3-1, the J gene TRBJ1-1; a possible D gene is TRBD1 (5 bases). Germline V lookup: CDR1 LGHDT, CDR2 YNNKEL (reference sequence). The CDR3 is 14 amino acids. V was pared by 1 base and J by 11 bases, with 17 bases between. The CDR3 bases are TGTGCCAGCAGCCAAGGCTTTCGGGGCATCGGGGCTTTCTTT. Translated: CASSQGFRGIGAFF.

This clonotype was counted a few times. The chain couples TRBV11-2 to TRBJ1-2; tentatively, D is TRBD1 (6 bases). The germline V and J ends were trimmed by 1 base and 5 bases, with 14 bases remaining between them. Germline V gene data show CDR1 as SGHAT and CDR2 as FQNNGV. CDR3 size: 15 residues. This chain's CDR3 is CASSLVTGTTYGYTF. Here the CDR3 DNA reads TGTGCCAGCAGCTTAGTAACCGGGACAACTTATGGCTACACCTTC.

A remark on this clonotype: Sequence at one end of the junction differs from germline and may be a read error. The chain recombines TRBV7-2 with TRBJ2-3; D unresolved. The J call is doubtful: the DNA matches TRBJ2-7 better. CDR3 length equals 13 residues. Germline CDR1 SGHTA, CDR2 FQGNSA. In DNA, the CDR3 is TGTGCCATCAGCTTAGCTACAAGGAGTACGCAGTACTTC. It translates to CAISLATRSTQYF.

The genes are TRBV5-4 and TRBJ1-6; 12 bases fit TRBD1. Germline lookup yields CDR1 SGHNT and CDR2 YYREEE (reference sequence). The CDR3 spans 16 residues. The J segment lost 8 bases and the V segment lost 4 bases, leaving 7 bases of the junction unmatched. The CDR3 protein is CASSLAGTGGYSPLHF. CDR3 DNA sequence: TGTGCCAGCAGCCTGGCCGGGACAGGGGGCTATTCACCCCTCCACTTT.

The rearrangement links TRBV6-5 to TRBJ1-5; possibly TRBD1 for D (6 bases). In germline, CDR1 is MNHEY, CDR2 SVGAGI. The CDR3 has 15 amino acids. V was cut by 5 bases and J by 0 bases, with 11 bases left in between. For the CDR3, the DNA is TGTGCCAGCAGTCCCGACAGGTATAGCAATCAGCCCCAGCATTTT. Encoded protein: CASSPDRYSNQPQHF.

There are a few counts of this clonotype. The chain couples TRBV25-1 to TRBJ1-1; D call uncertain. The germline CDR1 and CDR2 sequences are MGHDK and SYGVNS. V lost 4 bases and J 3 bases, leaving 9 bases between the germline ends. The CDR3 has 13 amino acids. This CDR3 reads CASSVGMYTEAFF. CDR3 DNA: TGTGCCAGCAGTGTGGGAATGTACACTGAAGCTTTCTTT.

The chain employs TRBV6-4 and TRBJ1-5, with 10 positions matching TRBD1. The junction had 4 bases not matched to a gene; V was cut back by 6 bases and J by 5 bases. CDR1 and CDR2 (germline): MRHNA, SNTAGT. The CDR3 is made up of 14 amino acids. CDR3 DNA: TGTGCCAGCAGGCTGGGGACAGGGGATCAGCCCCAGCATTTT. Protein product: CASRLGTGDQPQHF.

V and J are TRBV20-1 and TRBJ2-5; TRBD2 matches at 9 bases. The V gene's germline CDR1 is DFQATT and CDR2 SNEGSKA (reference sequence). CDR3 length equals 17 residues. With 4 bases clipped from V and 3 bases from J, the junction kept 15 bases outside the gene matches. CDR3 protein: CSAIRSLAGEIEETQYF. CDR3 coding DNA: TGCAGTGCTATTCGGAGCTTAGCGGGAGAGATCGAAGAGACCCAGTACTTC.

This chain connects TRBV7-2 to TRBJ2-7; TRBD1 matches 9 bases. Germline trimming cut 5 bases from V and 2 bases from J; bases unmatched to any gene: 7. The germline V gene encodes CDR1 SGHTA and CDR2 FQGNSA. The CDR3 consists of 15 residues. The CDR3 protein is CASSQYGTGTYEQYF. In DNA form, the CDR3 reads TGTGCCAGCAGCCAATACGGGACAGGGACCTACGAGCAGTACTTC.

The CDR3 sequence: CASRDNSGFTEAFF. The CDR3 region has the DNA TGTGCCAGCAGGGACAACTCAGGGTTTACTGAAGCTTTCTTT. V is TRBV27 and J is TRBJ1-1, with D tentatively TRBD1 (5 bases). The germline V gene encodes CDR1 MNHEY and CDR2 SMNVEV (reference sequence). This CDR3 is 14 amino acids long. The V gene lost 6 bases and the J gene lost 5 bases, with 16 bases spanning the gap.

The chain joins TRBV11-2 to TRBJ2-5; 7 bases line up with TRBD1. After removal of 9 bases from V and 2 bases from J, the junction contained 0 bases not matched to a gene. There are 11 residues in the CDR3. In germline, CDR1 is SGHAT, CDR2 FQNNGV. CDR3 bases: TGTGCCAGGGGACAGCAAGAGACCCAGTACTTC. Protein: CARGQQETQYF.

By share of the sample, this clonotype is medium-sized. The rearrangement links TRBV5-1 to TRBJ2-7; 9 nucleotides align to TRBD1. Germline CDR1 SGHRS, CDR2 YFSETQ. The CDR3 is 15 amino acids. Trimming took 0 bases from V and 3 from J; bases not matched to a gene: 4. The CDR3 protein is CASSLAGQGIYEQYF. The CDR3 coding sequence is TGCGCCAGCAGCTTGGCGGGACAGGGCATCTACGAGCAGTACTTC.

V gene TRBV20-1 combines with J gene TRBJ1-4; possible D gene TRBD1, 6 bases. The CDR3 covers 15 residues. V lost 4 bases and J 8 bases, leaving 20 bases between the germline ends. From germline, CDR1 is DFQATT and CDR2 SNEGSKA (reference sequence). The CDR3 bases are TGCAGTGCTAAATACGAGCAGGGGATGAGCGAAAAACTGTTTTTT. As protein: CSAKYEQGMSEKLFF.

Ten or more counts support this clonotype. The V call is TRBV29-1, the J call TRBJ2-7; D perhaps matches TRBD1 (5 bases). The germline V gene has CDR1 SQVTM and CDR2 ANQGSEA. The CDR3 runs 15 residues. With 3 bases removed from V and 2 bases from J, the gap between germline ends came to 17 bases. The CDR3 DNA reads as TGCAGCGTTGAGGTTGGGGTTAGGGGTCCCTACGAGCAGTACTTC. Amino acid sequence: CSVEVGVRGPYEQYF.

The rearrangement joins TRBV20-1 to TRBJ2-7, with TRBD2 matching 8 bases. There are 13 residues in the CDR3. The junction had 7 bases not matched to a gene; V was cut back by 5 bases and J by 4 bases. From germline, CDR1 is DFQATT and CDR2 SNEGSKA (reference sequence). CDR3 sequence reads: CSAPGSGRYEQYF. The CDR3 DNA sequence: TGCAGTGCTCCTGGGAGCGGGAGATACGAGCAGTACTTC.

For this clonotype: A much larger clone differs from this one at a single base, so this may be a read error. This sequence joins TRBV5-6 and TRBJ2-5; either TRBD1 or TRBD2 may supply D (5 bases each). Germline CDR1 is SGHDT and CDR2 is YYEEEE. The CDR3 length is 14 residues. The CDR3 coding sequence is TGTGCCAGCAGCTTTTGGGGCAGTAGGGAGACCCTGTACTTC. Translated: CASSFWGSRETLYF.

The rearrangement links TRBV24-1 to TRBJ1-2; D remains ambiguous. V lost 4 bases and J lost 7, with 12 bases in between. The CDR3 spans 13 residues. Per the germline V gene, CDR1 is KGHDR and CDR2 is SFDVKD. CDR3: CATSDLDRGGYTF. DNA of the CDR3: TGTGCCACCAGTGACTTGGACCGGGGTGGCTACACCTTC.